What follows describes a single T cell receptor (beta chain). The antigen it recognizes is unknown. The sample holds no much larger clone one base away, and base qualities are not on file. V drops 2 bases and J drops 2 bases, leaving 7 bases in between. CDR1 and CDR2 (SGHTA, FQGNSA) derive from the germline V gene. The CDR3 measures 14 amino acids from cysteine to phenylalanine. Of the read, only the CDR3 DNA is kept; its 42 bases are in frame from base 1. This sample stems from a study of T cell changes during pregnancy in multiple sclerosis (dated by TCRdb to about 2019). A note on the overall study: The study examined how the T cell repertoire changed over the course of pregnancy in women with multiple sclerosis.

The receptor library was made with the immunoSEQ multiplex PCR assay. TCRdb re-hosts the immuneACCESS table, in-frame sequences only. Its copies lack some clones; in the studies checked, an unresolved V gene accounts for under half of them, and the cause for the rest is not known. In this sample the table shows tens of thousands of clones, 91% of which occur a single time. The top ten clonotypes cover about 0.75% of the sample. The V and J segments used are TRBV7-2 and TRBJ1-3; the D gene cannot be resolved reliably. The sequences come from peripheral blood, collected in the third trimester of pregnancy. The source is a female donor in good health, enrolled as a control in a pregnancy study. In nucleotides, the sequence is TGTGCCAGCAGCTTAATCGACACTGGAAACACCATATATTTT. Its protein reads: CASSLIDTGNTIYF. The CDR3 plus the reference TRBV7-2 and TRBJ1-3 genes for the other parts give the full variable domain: GAGVSQSPSNKVTEKGKDVELRCDPISGHTALYWYRQSLGQGLEFLIYFQGNSAPDKSGLPSDRFSAERTGGSVSTLTIQRTQQEDSAVYLCASSLIDTGNTIYFGEGSWLTVV.